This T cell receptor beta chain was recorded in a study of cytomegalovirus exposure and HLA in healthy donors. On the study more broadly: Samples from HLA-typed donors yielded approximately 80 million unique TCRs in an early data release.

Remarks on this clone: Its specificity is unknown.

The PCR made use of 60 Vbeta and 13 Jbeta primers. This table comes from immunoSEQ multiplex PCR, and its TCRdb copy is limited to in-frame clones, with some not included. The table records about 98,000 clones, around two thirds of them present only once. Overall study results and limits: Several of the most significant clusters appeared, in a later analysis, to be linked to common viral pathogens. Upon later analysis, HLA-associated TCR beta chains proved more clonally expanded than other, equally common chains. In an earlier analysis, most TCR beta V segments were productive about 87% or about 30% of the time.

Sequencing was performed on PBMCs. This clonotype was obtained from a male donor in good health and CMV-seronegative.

The CDR3 coding sequence is TGTGCCAGCAGCCAGACCGGACTCGGCTCCTACGAGCAGTACTTC. Encoded protein: CASSQTGLGSYEQYF. The chain couples TRBV28 to TRBJ2-5; D possibly corresponds to TRBD2 (5 bases). The assigned J gene may be wrong: the sequence end matches TRBJ2-7 better. Germline V CDR1 and CDR2: MDHEN, SYDVKM. The CDR3 covers 15 residues.